This is a list of T cell receptor beta chains from one sample in a study of sequential checkpoint blockade in melanoma. The table came from immunoSEQ multiplex PCR; TCRdb's copy has only in-frame clones and leaves some out. The data show approximately 10,000 clones, around 67% seen once. The source material was CD8+ T cells sorted from blood (inferred from file names), sampled from a patient given nivolumab and ipilimumab in sequence. The receptors were sampled from a human donor with melanoma. The CDR3 runs from the conserved cysteine through the conserved F or W. The order of the fields is D gene, J gene, clone size, V gene, CDR3 DNA, CDR3 protein. D genes are given only for firm matches. Not every row has a clone size; where given, it reads once, few, many or a size class.

D: NA; J: TRBJ1-2; size: NA; V: TRBV7-9; DNA: TGTGCCAGCAGCAAGGACAGAGCTAACTATGGCTACACCTTC; CDR3: CASSKDRANYGYTF
D: NA; J: TRBJ1-2; size: NA; V: TRBV2; DNA: TGTGCCAGCAGTTCCAACGTCGCGCTGGGCACGATGAATCGCTATGGCTACACCTTC; CDR3: CASSSNVALGTMNRYGYTF
D: NA; J: TRBJ2-7; size: NA; V: TRBV14; DNA: TGTGCCAGCAGCCAAGAACGGACAGCCTCCTACGAGCAGTACTTC; CDR3: CASSQERTASYEQYF
D: TRBD1; J: TRBJ1-6; size: few; V: TRBV13; DNA: TGTGCCAGCAGCATCGGACAGGGGCGGTCACCCCTCCACTTT; CDR3: CASSIGQGRSPLHF
D: TRBD1; J: TRBJ2-1; size: NA; V: TRBV2; DNA: TGTGCCAGCAGTGCGCTTGACAGGGGCGCTTACAATGAGCAGTTCTTC; CDR3: CASSALDRGAYNEQFF
D: NA; J: TRBJ1-4; size: NA; V: TRBV5-8; DNA: TGTGCCAGCAGCCCTGGACAGCAGTTTAATGAAAAACTGTTTTTT; CDR3: CASSPGQQFNEKLFF
D: TRBD2; J: TRBJ2-7; size: NA; V: TRBV19; DNA: TGTGCCAGTAGTATAGTGCCGGGAGGGCCGCCCTACGAGCAGTACTTC; CDR3: CASSIVPGGPPYEQYF
D: NA; J: TRBJ1-2; size: NA; V: TRBV28; DNA: TGTGCCAGCAGTTTGGTAAGCGTCAACTATGGCTACACCTTC; CDR3: CASSLVSVNYGYTF
D: TRBD2; J: TRBJ2-1; size: NA; V: TRBV4-1; DNA: TGCGCCAGCAGCCAAGTAGGAGGGAGGGCCTATGACAATGAGCAGTTCTTC; CDR3: CASSQVGGRAYDNEQFF
D: NA; J: TRBJ2-7; size: NA; V: TRBV19; DNA: TGTGCCACCCCACAGGAGACAAGCTTCGACGAGCAGTACTTC; CDR3: CATPQETSFDEQYF
D: NA; J: TRBJ2-7; size: NA; V: TRBV4-1; DNA: TGCGCCAGCAGCCAATCAGTAGGAGAGATCAACGAGCAGTACTTC; CDR3: CASSQSVGEINEQYF
D: TRBD2; J: TRBJ2-1; size: NA; V: TRBV4-1; DNA: TGCGCCAGCAGCCAAACGGGACTAGCGGGAGAAGGCACCTACAATGAGCAGTTCTTC; CDR3: CASSQTGLAGEGTYNEQFF
D: NA; J: TRBJ2-2; size: few; V: TRBV7-9; DNA: TGTGCCAGCAGCTTAGGGGGAGCCGGGGAGCTGTTTTTT; CDR3: CASSLGGAGELFF
D: TRBD1; J: TRBJ2-2; size: NA; V: TRBV28; DNA: TGTGCCAGCAGTTCAGGGGGCGGCGGGGAGCTGTTTTTT; CDR3: CASSSGGGGELFF
D: TRBD2; J: TRBJ2-2; size: NA; V: TRBV5-8; DNA: TGTGCCAGCAGCTCCGGGACTAGGGCATACGGGGAGCTGTTTTTT; CDR3: CASSSGTRAYGELFF
D: TRBD2; J: TRBJ2-1; size: NA; V: TRBV5-4; DNA: TGTGCCAGCGGTCCTTCTAGCGGATCCTACAATGAGCAGTTCTTC; CDR3: CASGPSSGSYNEQFF
D: NA; J: TRBJ1-1; size: NA; V: TRBV5-1; DNA: TGCGCCAGCAGCTTGACGACAGTAATGAACACTGAAGCTTTCTTT; CDR3: CASSLTTVMNTEAFF
D: NA; J: TRBJ2-2; size: NA; V: TRBV6-1; DNA: TGTGCCAGCAGTGAAGTTGCGACAAACACCGGGGAGCTGTTTTTT; CDR3: CASSEVATNTGELFF
D: NA; J: TRBJ2-7; size: once; V: TRBV9; DNA: TGTGCCAGCAGGCCTGACAGTAGCTACGAGCAGTACTTC; CDR3: CASRPDSSYEQYF
D: TRBD1; J: TRBJ2-1; size: once; V: TRBV2; DNA: TGTGCCATTGGGGGGGACAGGGTATACAATGAGCAGTTCTTC; CDR3: CAIGGDRVYNEQFF
D: NA; J: TRBJ2-3; size: NA; V: TRBV2; DNA: TGTGCCAGCAGTGGAGCATATAGCACAGATACGCAGTATTTT; CDR3: CASSGAYSTDTQYF
D: TRBD2; J: TRBJ2-1; size: few; V: TRBV10-1; DNA: TGCGCCAGCAGTGGAACTAGCGAGTACAATGAGCAGTTCTTC; CDR3: CASSGTSEYNEQFF
D: NA; J: TRBJ1-1; size: NA; V: TRBV6-5; DNA: TGTGCCAGCGAAGCGAGGGAAGGAGGGAACACTGAAGCTTTCTTT; CDR3: CASEAREGGNTEAFF
D: NA; J: TRBJ2-1; size: NA; V: TRBV30; DNA: TGTGCCTGGAGTGTAGTAGCGCGCTACAATGAGCAGTTCTTC; CDR3: CAWSVVARYNEQFF